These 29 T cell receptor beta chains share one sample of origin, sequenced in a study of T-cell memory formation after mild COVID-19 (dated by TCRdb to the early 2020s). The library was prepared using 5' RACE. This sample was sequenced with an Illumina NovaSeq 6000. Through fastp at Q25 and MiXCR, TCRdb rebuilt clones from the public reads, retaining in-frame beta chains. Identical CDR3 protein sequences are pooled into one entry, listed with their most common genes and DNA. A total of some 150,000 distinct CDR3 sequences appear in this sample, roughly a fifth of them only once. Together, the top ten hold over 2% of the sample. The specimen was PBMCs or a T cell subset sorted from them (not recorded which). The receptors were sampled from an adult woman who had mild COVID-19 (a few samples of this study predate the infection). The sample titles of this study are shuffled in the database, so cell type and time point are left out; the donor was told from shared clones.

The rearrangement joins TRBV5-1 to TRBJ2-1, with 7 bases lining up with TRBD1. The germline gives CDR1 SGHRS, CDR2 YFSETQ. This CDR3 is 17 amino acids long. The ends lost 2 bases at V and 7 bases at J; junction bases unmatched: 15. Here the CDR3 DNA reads TGCGCCAGCAGCTTTCATCAGGGGGTCCGAGTCCGGAATGAGCAGTTCTTC. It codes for CASSFHQGVRVRNEQFF.

The DNA of the CDR3 is TGTGCCAGCAGTTCCCCCGGACAGGCCAAAAACATTCAGTACTTC. Protein: CASSSPGQAKNIQYF. The chain employs TRBV6-5 and TRBJ2-4; D is possibly TRBD1 (6 bases). The CDR3 is 15 residues long. Germline V lookup: CDR1 MNHEY, CDR2 SVGAGI. The V and J ends lost 4 bases and 1 base respectively, with 11 bases between them.

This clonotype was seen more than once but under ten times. The CDR3 is CASSTGTGLNTEAFF. CDR3 nucleotides: TGTGCCAGCAGCACCGGGACAGGGTTGAACACTGAAGCTTTCTTT. J is TRBJ1-1 and V is TRBV6-4, with TRBD1 matching 9 bases. Trimming at V came to 6 bases and at J to 0 bases, leaving 5 bases not matched to a gene. CDR1 MRHNA and CDR2 SNTAGT come from the germline V gene. The CDR3 has 15 amino acids.

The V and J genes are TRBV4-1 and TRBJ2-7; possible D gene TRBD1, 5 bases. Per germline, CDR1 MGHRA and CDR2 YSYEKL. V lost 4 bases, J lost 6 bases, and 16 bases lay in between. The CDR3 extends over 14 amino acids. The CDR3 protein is CASSLGRERTEQYF. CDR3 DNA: TGCGCCAGCAGCCTTGGCAGGGAACGAACCGAGCAGTACTTC.

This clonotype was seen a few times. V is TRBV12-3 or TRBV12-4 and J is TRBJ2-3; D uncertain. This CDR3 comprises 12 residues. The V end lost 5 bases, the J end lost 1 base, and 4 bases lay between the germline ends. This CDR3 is CASSTRTDTQYF. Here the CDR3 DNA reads TGTGCCAGCAGTACTCGCACAGATACGCAGTATTTT.

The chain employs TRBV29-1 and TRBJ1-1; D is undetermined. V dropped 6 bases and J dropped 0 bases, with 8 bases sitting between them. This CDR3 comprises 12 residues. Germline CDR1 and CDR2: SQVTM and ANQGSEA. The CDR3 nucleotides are TGCAGCGTCAGAGGCTTGAACACTGAAGCTTTCTTT. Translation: CSVRGLNTEAFF.

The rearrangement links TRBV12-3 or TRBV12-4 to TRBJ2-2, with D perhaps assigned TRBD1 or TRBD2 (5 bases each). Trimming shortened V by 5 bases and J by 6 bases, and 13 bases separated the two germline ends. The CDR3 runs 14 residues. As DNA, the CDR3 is TGTGCCAGCAGTCGATCCGGGGCGTCCGGGGAGCTGTTTTTT. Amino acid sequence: CASSRSGASGELFF.

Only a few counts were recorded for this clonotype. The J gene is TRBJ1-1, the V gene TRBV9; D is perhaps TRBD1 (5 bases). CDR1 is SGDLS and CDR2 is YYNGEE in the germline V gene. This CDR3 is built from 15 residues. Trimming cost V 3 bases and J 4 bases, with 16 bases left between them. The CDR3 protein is CASSGQGARSTEAFF. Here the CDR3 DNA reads TGTGCCAGCAGCGGACAAGGGGCCAGAAGCACTGAAGCTTTCTTT.

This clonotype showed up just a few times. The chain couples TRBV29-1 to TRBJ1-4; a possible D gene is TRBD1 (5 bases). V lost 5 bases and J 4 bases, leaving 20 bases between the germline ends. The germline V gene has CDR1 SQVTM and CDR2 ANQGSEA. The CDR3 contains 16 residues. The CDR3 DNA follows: TGCAGCGTTTGGGGGGACCTTAAAGGAGATAATGAAAAACTGTTTTTT. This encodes CSVWGDLKGDNEKLFF. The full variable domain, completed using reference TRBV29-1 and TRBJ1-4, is SAVISQKPSRDICQRGTSLTIQCQVDSQVTMMFWYRQQPGQSLTLIATANQGSEATYESGFVIDKFPISRPNLTFSTLTVSNMSPEDSSIYLCSVWGDLKGDNEKLFFGSGTQLSVL.

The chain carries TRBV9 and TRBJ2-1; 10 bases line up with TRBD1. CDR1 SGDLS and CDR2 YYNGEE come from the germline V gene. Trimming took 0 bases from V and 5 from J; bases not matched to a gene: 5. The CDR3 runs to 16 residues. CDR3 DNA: TGTGCCAGCAGCGTAGCTCCGACAGGGGGCCACAATGAGCAGTTCTTC. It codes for CASSVAPTGGHNEQFF.

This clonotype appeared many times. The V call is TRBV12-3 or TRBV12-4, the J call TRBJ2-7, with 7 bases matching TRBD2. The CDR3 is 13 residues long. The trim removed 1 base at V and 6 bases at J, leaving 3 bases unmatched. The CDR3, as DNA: TGTGCCAGCAGTTTAGAGCGGGACGGCGAGCAGTACTTC. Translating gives CASSLERDGEQYF.

The CDR3 region has the DNA TGTGCCTGGAGATTTCAGGGGGCAAAAGCTTTCTTT. Its protein is CAWRFQGAKAFF. V usage is TRBV30 and J usage is TRBJ1-1; TRBD1 agrees at 8 bases. CDR3 length: 12 amino acids. Germline V CDR1 and CDR2: GTSNPN, SVGIG (reference sequence). The V segment lost 3 bases and the J segment 9 bases; nucleotides outside the gene matches: 6.

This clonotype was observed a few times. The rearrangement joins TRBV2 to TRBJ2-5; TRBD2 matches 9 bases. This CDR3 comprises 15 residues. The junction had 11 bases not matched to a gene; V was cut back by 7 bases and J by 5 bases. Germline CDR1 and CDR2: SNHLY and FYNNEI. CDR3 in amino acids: CASNTGTSWGETQYF. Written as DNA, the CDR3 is TGTGCCAGCAATACAGGGACTAGCTGGGGTGAGACCCAGTACTTC.

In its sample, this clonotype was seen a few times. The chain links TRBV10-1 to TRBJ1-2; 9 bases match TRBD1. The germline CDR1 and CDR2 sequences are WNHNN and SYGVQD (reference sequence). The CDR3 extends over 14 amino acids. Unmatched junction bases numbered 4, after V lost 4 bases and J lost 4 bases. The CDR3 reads CASSGTGVRYGYTF. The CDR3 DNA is TGCGCCAGCAGTGGGACAGGGGTACGCTATGGCTACACCTTC.

As DNA, the CDR3 is TGTGCCAGCAGTGATGAACTTCGACGAGCCCAGTACTTC. This translates into CASSDELRRAQYF. The rearrangement uses TRBV2 and TRBJ2-5; D not resolved. The V end was cut by 3 bases, the J end by 9 bases, with 14 bases between. CDR1 is SNHLY, CDR2 FYNNEI, per germline. The CDR3 is 13 residues long.

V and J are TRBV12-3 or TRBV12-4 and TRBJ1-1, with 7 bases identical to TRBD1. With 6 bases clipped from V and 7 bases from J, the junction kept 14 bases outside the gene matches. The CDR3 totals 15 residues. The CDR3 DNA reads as TGTGCCAGCAGCCAGAAACAGGGGCCAGGAGATGAAGCTTTCTTT. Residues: CASSQKQGPGDEAFF.

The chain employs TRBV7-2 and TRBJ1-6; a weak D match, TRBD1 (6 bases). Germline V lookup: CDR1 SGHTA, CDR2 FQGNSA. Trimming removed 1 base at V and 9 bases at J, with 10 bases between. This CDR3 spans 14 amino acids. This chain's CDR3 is CASSLDRVFSPLHF. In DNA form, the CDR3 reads TGTGCCAGCAGCTTAGACAGGGTATTTTCACCCCTCCACTTT. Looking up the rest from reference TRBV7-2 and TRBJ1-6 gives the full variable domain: GAGVSQSPSNKVTEKGKDVELRCDPISGHTALYWYRQSLGQGLEFLIYFQGNSAPDKSGLPSDRFSAERTGGSVSTLTIQRTQQEDSAVYLCASSLDRVFSPLHFGNGTRLTVT.

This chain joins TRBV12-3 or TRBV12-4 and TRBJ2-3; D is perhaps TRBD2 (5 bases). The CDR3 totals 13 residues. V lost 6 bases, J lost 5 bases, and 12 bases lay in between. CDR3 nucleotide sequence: TGTGCCAGCAGGCCCGTTGCGGGAGATACGCAGTATTTT. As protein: CASRPVAGDTQYF.

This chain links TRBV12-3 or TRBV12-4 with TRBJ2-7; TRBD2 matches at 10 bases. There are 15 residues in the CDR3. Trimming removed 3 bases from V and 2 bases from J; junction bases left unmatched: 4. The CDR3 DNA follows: TGTGCCAGCAGTTTCGGCCTAGCGGGAGCCTACGAGCAGTACTTC. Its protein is CASSFGLAGAYEQYF.

This CDR3 reads CASSYPGLAGRSAKNIQYF. For the CDR3, the DNA is TGTGCCAGCAGTTACCCGGGACTAGCGGGACGGAGTGCCAAAAACATTCAGTACTTC. V and J are TRBV6-2 or TRBV6-3 and TRBJ2-4; 13 positions match TRBD2. Germline V gene lookup returns CDR1 MNHEY and CDR2 SVGEGT. With V trimmed by 2 bases and J by 1 base, 8 bases remained unmatched. This CDR3 contains 19 residues.

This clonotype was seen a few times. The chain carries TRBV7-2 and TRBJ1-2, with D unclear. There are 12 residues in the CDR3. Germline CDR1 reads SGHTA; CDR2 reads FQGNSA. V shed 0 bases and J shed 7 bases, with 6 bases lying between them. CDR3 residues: CASSLAYGGYTF. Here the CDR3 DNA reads TGTGCCAGCAGCTTAGCCTACGGTGGCTACACCTTC.

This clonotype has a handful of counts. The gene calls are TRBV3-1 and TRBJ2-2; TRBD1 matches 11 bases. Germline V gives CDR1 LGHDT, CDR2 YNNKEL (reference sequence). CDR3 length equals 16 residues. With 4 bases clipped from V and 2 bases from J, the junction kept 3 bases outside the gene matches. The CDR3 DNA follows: TGTGCCAGCAGCCCCAGGACAGGGGGCAACACCGGGGAGCTGTTTTTT. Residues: CASSPRTGGNTGELFF. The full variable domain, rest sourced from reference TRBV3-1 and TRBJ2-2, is DTAVSQTPKYLVTQMGNDKSIKCEQNLGHDTMYWYKQDSKKFLKIMFSYNNKELIINETVPNRFSPKSPDKAHLNLHINSLELGDSAVYFCASSPRTGGNTGELFFGEGSRLTVL.

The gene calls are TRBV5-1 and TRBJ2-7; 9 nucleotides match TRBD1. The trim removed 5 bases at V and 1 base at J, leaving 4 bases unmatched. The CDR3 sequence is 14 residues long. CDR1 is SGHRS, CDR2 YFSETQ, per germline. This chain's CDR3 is CASSRTGVSYEQYF. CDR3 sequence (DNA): TGCGCCAGCAGTCGGACAGGGGTTTCCTACGAGCAGTACTTC.

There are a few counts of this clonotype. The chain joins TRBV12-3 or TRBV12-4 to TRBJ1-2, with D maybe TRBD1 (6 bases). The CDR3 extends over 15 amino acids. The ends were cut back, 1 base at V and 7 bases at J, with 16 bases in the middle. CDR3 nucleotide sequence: TGTGCCAGCAGTTTAGTTTCGGGGGGCCCTTCTGGCTACACCTTC. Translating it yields CASSLVSGGPSGYTF.

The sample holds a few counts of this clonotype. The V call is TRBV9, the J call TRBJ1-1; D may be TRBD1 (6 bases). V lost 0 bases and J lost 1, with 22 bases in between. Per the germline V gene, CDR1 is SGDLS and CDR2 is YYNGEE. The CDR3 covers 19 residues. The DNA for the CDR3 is TGTGCCAGCAGCGTAGGCCTCAATTTTCTCGGACAGCCGAACACTGAAGCTTTCTTT. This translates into CASSVGLNFLGQPNTEAFF.

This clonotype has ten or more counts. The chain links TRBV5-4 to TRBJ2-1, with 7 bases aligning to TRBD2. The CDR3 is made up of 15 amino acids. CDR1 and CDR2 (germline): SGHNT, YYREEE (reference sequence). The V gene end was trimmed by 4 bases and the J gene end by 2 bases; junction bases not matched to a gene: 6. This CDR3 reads CASSPTSTPYNEQFF. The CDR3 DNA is TGTGCCAGCAGCCCGACTAGCACCCCCTACAATGAGCAGTTCTTC.

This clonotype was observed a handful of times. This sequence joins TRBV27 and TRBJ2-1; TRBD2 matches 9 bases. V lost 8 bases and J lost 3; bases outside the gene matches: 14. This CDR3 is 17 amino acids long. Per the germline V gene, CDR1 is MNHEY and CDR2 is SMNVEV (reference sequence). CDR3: CASHPTLGREGYNEQFF. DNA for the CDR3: TGTGCCAGCCACCCCACTCTGGGGCGGGAGGGCTACAATGAGCAGTTCTTC.

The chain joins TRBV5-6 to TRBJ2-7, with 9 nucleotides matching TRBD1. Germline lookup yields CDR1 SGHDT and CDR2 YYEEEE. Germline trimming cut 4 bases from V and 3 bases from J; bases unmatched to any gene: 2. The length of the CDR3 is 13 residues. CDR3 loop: CASSLDRGYEQYF. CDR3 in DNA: TGTGCCAGCAGCCTGGACAGGGGCTACGAGCAGTACTTC.

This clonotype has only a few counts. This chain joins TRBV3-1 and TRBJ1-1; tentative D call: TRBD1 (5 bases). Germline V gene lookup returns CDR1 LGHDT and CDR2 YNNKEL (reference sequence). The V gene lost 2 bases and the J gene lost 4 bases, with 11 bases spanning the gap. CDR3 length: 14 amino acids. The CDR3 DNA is TGTGCCAGCAGCCAAATGATTCAGGGCACTGAAGCTTTCTTT. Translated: CASSQMIQGTEAFF.